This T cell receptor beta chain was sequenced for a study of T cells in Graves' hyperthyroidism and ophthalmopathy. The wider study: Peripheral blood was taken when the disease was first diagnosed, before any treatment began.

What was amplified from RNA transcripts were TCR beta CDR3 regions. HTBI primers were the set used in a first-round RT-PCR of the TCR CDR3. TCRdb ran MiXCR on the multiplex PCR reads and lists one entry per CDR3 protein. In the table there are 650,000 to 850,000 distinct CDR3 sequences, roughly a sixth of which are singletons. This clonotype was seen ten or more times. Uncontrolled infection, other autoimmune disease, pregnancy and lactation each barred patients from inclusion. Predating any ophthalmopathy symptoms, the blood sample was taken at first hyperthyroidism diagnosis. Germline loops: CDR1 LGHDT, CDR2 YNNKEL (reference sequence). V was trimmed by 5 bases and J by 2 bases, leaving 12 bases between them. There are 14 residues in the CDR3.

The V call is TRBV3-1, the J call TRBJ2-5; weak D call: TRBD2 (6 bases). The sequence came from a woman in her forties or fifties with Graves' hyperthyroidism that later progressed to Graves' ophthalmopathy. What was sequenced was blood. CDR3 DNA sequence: TGTGCCAGCAGCAACCGGGACTTGCAAGAGACCCAGTACTTC. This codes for CASSNRDLQETQYF.